These T cell receptor beta chains were read from a single sample in a study of blood T cells in healthy people across ages. MiXCR, applied by TCRdb to the 5' RACE reads, yields one record per CDR3 protein. The profile shows approximately 800,000 distinct CDR3 sequences, roughly 25% of them singletons. This same sample was also taken into another study, of T cells of mothers and their children.

The sequenced material came from blood. The source is a boy younger than 18 in good health. The CDR3 runs from the conserved cysteine through the conserved F or W. The D gene is left open where the match is weak. Rows give clone size only sometimes, using once, few, many, or a class for an expanded clone.

size	D	length	V	J	DNA	CDR3
NA	NA	13	TRBV7-6	TRBJ2-7	TGTGCCAGCAGCCCCCGGGTGGAGAGCGAGCAGTACTTC	CASSPRVESEQYF
NA	TRBD2	15	TRBV20-1	TRBJ2-1	TGCAGTGCTAGAGATGGGGTAGCGGGAGGAGATGAGCAGTTCTTC	CSARDGVAGGDEQFF
NA	TRBD1	15	TRBV5-1	TRBJ2-2	TGCGCCAGCAAAATAAGGGGGCAGAACACCGGGGAGCTGTTTTTT	CASKIRGQNTGELFF
few	NA	16	TRBV5-1	TRBJ2-3	TGCGCCAGCAGCGAGAGGACACCCCCTGGCGCAGATACGCAGTATTTT	CASSERTPPGADTQYF
NA	NA	16	TRBV7-6	TRBJ2-3	TGTGCCAGCAGCCGAACAGGGTCTATCCACACAGATACGCAGTATTTT	CASSRTGSIHTDTQYF
NA	NA	16	TRBV5-1	TRBJ2-1	TGCGCCAGCAGCTACGGGCCCACAACGGGGGTCAATGAGCAGTTCTTC	CASSYGPTTGVNEQFF
few	NA	13	TRBV11-3	TRBJ2-3	TGTGCCAGCAGCTTAGGACAGCAAGATACGCAGTATTTT	CASSLGQQDTQYF
NA	TRBD1	14	TRBV12-5	TRBJ2-5	TGTGCTAGTGGTCCGGGACAGCAAGAGGAGACCCAGTACTTC	CASGPGQQEETQYF
NA	NA	13	TRBV20-1	TRBJ2-1	TGCAGTGCTAGAGTTCCAGCTTTTGAAGAGCAGTTCTTC	CSARVPAFEEQFF
few	NA	15	TRBV7-9	TRBJ2-5	TGTGCCAGCAGCTACCCAGGGGGGCCCCAAGAGACCCAGTACTTC	CASSYPGGPQETQYF
NA	TRBD2	15	TRBV20-1	TRBJ2-5	TGCAGTGCATCCGGACTAGCGGACCGTCAAGAGACCCAGTACTTC	CSASGLADRQETQYF
NA	TRBD1	15	TRBV4-1	TRBJ2-3	TGCGCCAGCAGCCAAGTAGGGACAGGGGCAGATACGCAGTATTTT	CASSQVGTGADTQYF
NA	NA	11	TRBV6-6	TRBJ2-7	TGTGCCGGCAGCGTCGGGCACGAGCAGTACTTC	CAGSVGHEQYF
NA	NA	17	TRBV13	TRBJ1-5	TGTGCCAGCAGCTTAGGCCCCACAGGGACTAGCAGTCAGCCCCAGCATTTT	CASSLGPTGTSSQPQHF
NA	TRBD1	16	TRBV12-3/TRBV12-4	TRBJ2-2	TGTGCCAGCAGTTTAGGGACAGGAAGTAAAGCCGGGGAGCTGTTTTTT	CASSLGTGSKAGELFF
NA	TRBD1	14	TRBV7-7	TRBJ1-5	TGTGCCAGCAGCCACGGGACAGGGCATCAGCCCCAGCATTTT	CASSHGTGHQPQHF
NA	TRBD1	16	TRBV30	TRBJ1-1	TGTGCCTGGAGAACCCCGGGACAGGGGTTGGGGACTGAAGCTTTCTTT	CAWRTPGQGLGTEAFF
NA	NA	16	TRBV12-3/TRBV12-4	TRBJ1-3	TGTGCCAGCAGTCAGTTCCAGGTAGAGAGGGGAAACACCATATATTTT	CASSQFQVERGNTIYF
NA	NA	14	TRBV7-2	TRBJ2-7	TGTGCCAGCAGCTTAGTGGACAGAATCTACGAGCAGTACTTC	CASSLVDRIYEQYF
NA	TRBD2	16	TRBV5-1	TRBJ2-1	TGCGCCAGCAGCTTGCGGAGCGGGGGTAAACCCAATGAGCAGTTCTTC	CASSLRSGGKPNEQFF
once	NA	14	TRBV18	TRBJ2-2	TGTGCCAGCTCACCACCGATAGTAACCGGGGAGCTGTTTTTT	CASSPPIVTGELFF
few	NA	12	TRBV2	TRBJ2-7	TGTGCCACCCTTGGCAGAGGGGACGAGCAGTACTTC	CATLGRGDEQYF
NA	NA	12	TRBV29-1	TRBJ2-5	TGCAGCGGAGATGACAGGACACCACCCCAGTACTTC	CSGDDRTPPQYF
few	NA	16	TRBV6-1	TRBJ2-3	TGTGCCAGCAGTGCTGTGTGGCCCCCGCTCACAGATACGCAGTATTTT	CASSAVWPPLTDTQYF
NA	TRBD1	14	TRBV5-5	TRBJ2-5	TGTGCCAGCAGCGGACAGGGGGCTTCTCGGACCCAGTACTTC	CASSGQGASRTQYF
NA	NA	15	TRBV15	TRBJ2-2	TGTGCCACCAGCATAAGACAGCAGAACACCGGGGAGCTGTTTTTT	CATSIRQQNTGELFF
NA	NA	13	TRBV9	TRBJ2-5	TGTGCCAGCAGGGTTAGCTCGGGGGAGACCCAGTACTTC	CASRVSSGETQYF
NA	NA	14	TRBV5-4	TRBJ1-4	TGTGCCAGCAGCTCGGAGGGGGGCCGGGAAAAACTGTTTTTT	CASSSEGGREKLFF
NA	NA	10	TRBV29-1	TRBJ1-5	TGCAGCGTTGGGGATCAGCCCCAGCATTTT	CSVGDQPQHF
few	NA	11	TRBV28	TRBJ2-7	TGTGCCAGCAGGTACAGGGTCGAGCAGTACTTC	CASRYRVEQYF
NA	NA	13	TRBV30	TRBJ2-5	TGTGCCTCCTGGACAGTTGGGCAAGAGACCCAGTACTTC	CASWTVGQETQYF
NA	NA	14	TRBV29-1	TRBJ2-3	TGCAGCGTTTCATCTTCTTCTGACACAGATACGCAGTATTTT	CSVSSSSDTDTQYF
NA	NA	13	TRBV12-3/TRBV12-4	TRBJ2-3	TGTGCCTGCAGTTGGGAGCCCACAGATACGCAGTATTTT	CACSWEPTDTQYF
few	NA	13	TRBV29-1	TRBJ2-7	TGCAGCGTTCTTCTTACAGGGAGGGCCGAGCAGTACTTC	CSVLLTGRAEQYF
few	TRBD1	18	TRBV10-1	TRBJ2-3	TGCGCCAGCAGCGAGGGGACAGGGGTTTGGGGGATCACAGATACGCAGTATTTT	CASSEGTGVWGITDTQYF
few	TRBD1	13	TRBV29-1	TRBJ1-1	TGCAGCGGGGGACAGGGGGCGGACACTGAAGCTTTCTTT	CSGGQGADTEAFF
NA	NA	10	TRBV25-1	TRBJ2-2	TGTGCCAGCAGAGGGGAGGAGCTGTTTTTT	CASRGEELFF
NA	TRBD2	13	TRBV10-2	TRBJ2-1	TGCGCCAGCGATAGCGGGGGATACAATGAGCAGTTCTTC	CASDSGGYNEQFF
NA	TRBD1	16	TRBV29-1	TRBJ2-2	TGCAGCGTGGAAGACACCGGGACAGGGGGTCGCGGGGAGCTGTTTTTT	CSVEDTGTGGRGELFF
NA	TRBD1	15	TRBV20-1	TRBJ2-7	TGCAGTGCTAGAGATCAAGGACAGGGGTTCTACGAGCAGTACTTC	CSARDQGQGFYEQYF
NA	NA	14	TRBV9	TRBJ2-5	TGTGCCAGCAGCGTAAGTAGGCTCTCAGAGACCCAGTACTTC	CASSVSRLSETQYF
few	NA	16	TRBV12-5	TRBJ2-2	TGTGCTAGTGGTTTGACTCTCAGGGGGGACACCGGGGAGCTGTTTTTT	CASGLTLRGDTGELFF
few	NA	9	TRBV7-3	TRBJ1-4	TGTGCCAGCAGTGACACCGATTTTTTT	CASSDTDFF
NA	NA	14	TRBV5-1	TRBJ2-5	TGCGCCTGCAGCTTGGGGGCGGGAGAAGAGACCCAGTACTTC	CACSLGAGEETQYF
NA	TRBD1	16	TRBV4-1	TRBJ2-5	TGCGCCAGCAGCCCATGGACAGGGTCGGCCCGAGAGACCCAGTACTTC	CASSPWTGSARETQYF
NA	TRBD1	15	TRBV7-9	TRBJ2-5	TGTGCCAGCAGCTCGCCGACAGGGGTTCGGGAGACCCAGTACTTC	CASSSPTGVRETQYF
NA	TRBD1	16	TRBV7-3	TRBJ2-7	TGTGCCAGCAGCTTATCCGGGACAGGGAAGTACAATGAGCCGTTCTTT	CASSLSGTGKYNEPFF
NA	NA	15	TRBV9	TRBJ1-4	TGTGCCAGCAGCGTAGGATTAAGGGGCTACGAAAAACTGTTTTTT	CASSVGLRGYEKLFF
few	NA	12	TRBV10-3	TRBJ2-7	TGTGCCATCGGGCGGATCGGCTACGAGCAGTACTTC	CAIGRIGYEQYF
NA	NA	12	TRBV5-1	TRBJ2-5	TGCGCCACTACAGGGAGCCAAGAGACCCAGTACTTC	CATTGSQETQYF
NA	NA	13	TRBV2	TRBJ1-4	TGTGCCAGCAGTACAATGGGAGGGGAAAAACTGTTTTTT	CASSTMGGEKLFF
NA	NA	16	TRBV6-1	TRBJ2-7	TGTGCCAGCAGTCGCACCGGGACGGTTTACTCCTACGAGCAGTACTTC	CASSRTGTVYSYEQYF
NA	NA	12	TRBV4-1	TRBJ2-7	TGCGCCAGCAGCCAGGAAGGAAGCGAGCAGTACTTC	CASSQEGSEQYF
NA	NA	20	TRBV19	TRBJ2-4	TGTGCCAGTAGTATGGCTGGGTGGGGGTCAGCGGAACTAGCCAAAAACATTCAGTACTTC	CASSMAGWGSAELAKNIQYF
NA	TRBD2	20	TRBV7-2	TRBJ2-3	TGTGCCGGCAGCTTAAGCTATTCGGGGGCTAGCGGGGGGGCCGGAGATACGCAGTATTTT	CAGSLSYSGASGGAGDTQYF
NA	NA	14	TRBV20-1	TRBJ1-3	TGCAGTGCTAGTGTGGGGACTTCTGGAAACACCATATATTTT	CSASVGTSGNTIYF